This T cell receptor (beta chain) was sequenced in a study of Ad26.COV2.S vaccination and SARS-CoV-2 variants. Concerning this clone itself: Its antigen is unknown.

With 2 bases clipped from V and 0 bases from J, the junction kept 15 bases outside the gene matches. Germline loops: CDR1 KGHSH, CDR2 LQKENI. This CDR3 contains 20 residues. Using immunoSEQ multiplex PCR, the repertoire was profiled, and TCRdb retains in-frame clones only, with some absent. The sample contains hundreds of thousands of clones, 92% of which appear only once. Study-wide findings and caveats: Analyses that measured TCR breadth and depth may have underestimated total T cell responses.

The starting material was peripheral blood, obtained after recovery from COVID-19. The receptor was derived from a human donor who had recovered from COVID-19. This chain joins TRBV18 and TRBJ1-3; 8 positions match TRBD1. The CDR3 coding sequence is TGTGCCAGCTCACCATTTCCAGGACAGGGCCCTACACTCTCTGGAAACACCATATATTTT. Amino acids: CASSPFPGQGPTLSGNTIYF. Full variable domain (missing parts from reference TRBV18 and TRBJ1-3): NAGVMQNPRHLVRRRGQEARLRCSPMKGHSHVYWYRQLPEEGLKFMVYLQKENIIDESGMPKERFSAEFPKEGPSILRIQQVVRGDSAAYFCASSPFPGQGPTLSGNTIYFGEGSWLTVV.